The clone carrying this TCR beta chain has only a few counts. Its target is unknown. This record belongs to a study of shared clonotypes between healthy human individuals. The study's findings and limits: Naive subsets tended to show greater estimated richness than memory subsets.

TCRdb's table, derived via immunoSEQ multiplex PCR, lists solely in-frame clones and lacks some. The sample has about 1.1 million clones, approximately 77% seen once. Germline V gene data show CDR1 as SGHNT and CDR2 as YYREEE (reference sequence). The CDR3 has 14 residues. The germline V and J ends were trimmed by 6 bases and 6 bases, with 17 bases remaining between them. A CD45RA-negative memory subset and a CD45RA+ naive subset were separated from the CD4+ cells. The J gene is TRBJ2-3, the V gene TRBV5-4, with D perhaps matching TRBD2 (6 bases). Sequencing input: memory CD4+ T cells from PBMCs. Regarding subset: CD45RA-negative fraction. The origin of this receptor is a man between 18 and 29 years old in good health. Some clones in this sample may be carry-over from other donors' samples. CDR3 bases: TGTGCCAGCAAAGGGGAGGAAGGCGCCGATACGCAGTATTTT. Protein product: CASKGEEGADTQYF.